Below, 10 T cell receptor beta chains from the same sample are listed, as sequenced in a study of CD8 T cells in ankylosing spondylitis. TCRdb called the 5' RACE reads again in MiXCR, with one record for every CDR3 protein. The sample yields some 200,000 distinct CDR3 sequences, more than 5.5% seen once. The study, taken as a whole, reports: Apparently characteristic of ankylosing spondylitis blood was a TCR beta motif (fewer than ten highly homologous variants).

These receptors' targets are unknown. Source material: blood, either unsorted or a sorted T cell fraction (not recorded which). These receptors all come from a male donor with ankylosing spondylitis.

This chain uses TRBV12-3 or TRBV12-4 with TRBJ2-7; D is uncertain. CDR3 size: 16 residues. V lost 3 bases, J lost 2 bases, and 17 bases lay in between. DNA for the CDR3: TGTGCCAGCAGTTTGAGGACCCCTCTGAGCACCTACGAGCAGTACTTC. It yields the protein CASSLRTPLSTYEQYF.

This clonotype was detected ten times or more. The V gene is TRBV11-2, the J gene TRBJ2-5; 7 nucleotides agree with TRBD1. Per the germline V gene, CDR1 is SGHAT and CDR2 is FQNNGV. With 5 bases clipped from V and 1 base from J, the junction kept 4 bases outside the gene matches. The CDR3 runs 14 residues. The CDR3 loop reads CASSLTGSQETQYF. The CDR3 nucleotides read TGTGCCAGCAGCCTGACAGGGAGCCAAGAGACCCAGTACTTC.

The sample holds many counts of this clonotype. The V and J genes are TRBV4-3 and TRBJ1-5, with 9 bases lining up with TRBD1. The trim removed 4 bases at V and 3 bases at J, leaving 4 bases unmatched. The CDR3 has 15 amino acids. Germline assignment: CDR1 LGHNA and CDR2 YSLEER. CDR3 sequence reads: CASSPGTGTNQPQHF. The CDR3, as DNA: TGCGCCAGCAGCCCCGGGACAGGGACCAATCAGCCCCAGCATTTT.

This clonotype was detected many times. The V and J genes are TRBV28 and TRBJ1-2; D perhaps matches TRBD1 (6 bases). With 4 bases removed from V and 3 bases from J, the gap between germline ends came to 18 bases. The germline V gene has CDR1 MDHEN and CDR2 SYDVKM. The CDR3 is 16 amino acids. CDR3 loop: CASSSRGALKHYGYTF. CDR3 DNA sequence: TGTGCCAGCAGTTCGCGGGGGGCGCTTAAACACTATGGCTACACCTTC.

V gene TRBV12-3 or TRBV12-4 combines with J gene TRBJ2-3, with 8 bases matching TRBD2. This CDR3 comprises 16 residues. Germline trimming cut 6 bases from V and 1 base from J; bases unmatched to any gene: 9. The DNA of the CDR3 is TGTGCCAGCAGCCCCTTGGGAGCGGGAGGCACAGATACGCAGTATTTT. Translation gives CASSPLGAGGTDTQYF.

This clonotype was counted between two and nine times. This rearrangement joins TRBV5-1 to TRBJ1-1, with 8 positions matching TRBD1. With V trimmed by 4 bases and J by 0 bases, 8 bases remained unmatched. CDR1 is SGHRS, CDR2 YFSETQ, per germline. The CDR3 sequence is 16 residues long. The CDR3 coding sequence is TGCGCCAGCAGCCCACGGGACAGGATTATGAACACTGAAGCTTTCTTT. This sequence encodes CASSPRDRIMNTEAFF.

This clonotype was observed many times. The J gene is TRBJ2-7, the V gene TRBV3-1; no clear D. Trimming left V 1 base short and J 4 bases short, with 11 bases between. Germline values: CDR1 LGHDT, CDR2 YNNKEL (reference sequence). The CDR3 has 14 amino acids. CDR3 in amino acids: CASSQVLTAYEQYF. CDR3 coding DNA: TGTGCCAGCAGCCAAGTTCTAACAGCTTACGAGCAGTACTTC.

This clonotype was observed at least ten times. V gene TRBV7-9 combines with J gene TRBJ1-1; D gene ambiguous. The CDR3 totals 14 residues. V dropped 0 bases and J dropped 0 bases, with 5 bases sitting between them. The germline gives CDR1 SEHNR, CDR2 FQNEAQ (reference sequence). The CDR3: CASSLAKMNTEAFF. The CDR3 DNA is TGTGCCAGCAGCTTAGCGAAGATGAACACTGAAGCTTTCTTT.

The CDR3 DNA reads TGCAGTGCTAGAGATCTTGGCTTTGGGCTCGAGCAGTACTTC. Translation: CSARDLGFGLEQYF. The chain employs TRBV20-1 and TRBJ2-7; D remains unclear. CDR1 DFQATT and CDR2 SNEGSKA come from the germline V gene (reference sequence). The V gene lost 0 bases and the J gene lost 6 bases, with 15 bases spanning the gap. CDR3 length: 14 amino acids.

In this sample, this clonotype turned up many times. The chain links TRBV5-1 to TRBJ1-1; no firm D call. The CDR3 contains 14 residues. The germline gives CDR1 SGHRS, CDR2 YFSETQ. With 3 bases removed from V and 11 bases from J, the gap between germline ends came to 20 bases. CDR3 coding DNA: TGCGCCAGCAGCTCCCGCGGTGGGCTCCCGGACGCTTTCTTT. Translating it yields CASSSRGGLPDAFF.